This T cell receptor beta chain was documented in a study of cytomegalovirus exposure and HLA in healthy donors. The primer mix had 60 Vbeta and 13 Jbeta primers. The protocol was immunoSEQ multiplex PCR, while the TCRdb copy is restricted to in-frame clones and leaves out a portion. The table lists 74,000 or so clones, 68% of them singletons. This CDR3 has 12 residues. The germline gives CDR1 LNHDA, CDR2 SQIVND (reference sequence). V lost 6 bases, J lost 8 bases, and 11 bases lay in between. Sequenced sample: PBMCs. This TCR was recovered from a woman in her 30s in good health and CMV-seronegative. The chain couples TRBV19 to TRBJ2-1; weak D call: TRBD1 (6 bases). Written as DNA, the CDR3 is TGTGCCAGTAGATGGGGGCCTCATGAGCAGTTCTTC. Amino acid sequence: CASRWGPHEQFF.